The entry below describes one TCR beta chain. No cognate antigen has been identified for it. Within one base of it there is no much larger clone, and no base qualities were kept. The record originates from a study of cytomegalovirus exposure and HLA in healthy donors (TCRdb year 2017). Broadly, across the study: In an earlier analysis of 550 to 750 of the donors, 250 to 350 Gb of sequence data and approximately 120 million unique TCR beta sequences from 150 million to 200 million T cells were reported. An early release covering about 600 HLA-typed donors comprised roughly 300 gigabases of sequencing data and tens of millions of unique TCR sequences. The genetic ancestry cluster associated with self-reported Caucasian donors included around 76% of the 398 genotyped donors. The study was designed to test whether signatures of past pathogen exposure could be identified by cataloging public T cell receptors. The study profiled the T cell repertoires of about 640 subjects by immunosequencing and related them to cytomegalovirus serostatus. A separate validation cohort of some 130 different subjects was used in addition to the approximately 640-subject first cohort. To predict cytomegalovirus infection status, the study combined high-throughput TCR immunosequencing, statistical association of individual TCRs with disease status, and machine learning. In a later analysis, previously published TCR beta repertoires from 600 to 850 donors were re-analyzed and high-resolution HLA genotyping was added so that TCR occurrence patterns could be studied. Rather than using new phenotypic data, the later analysis identified candidate immune exposures from TCR beta sequences and from how often those sequences occurred across donors. An earlier analysis of approximately 580 of the donors used high-throughput TCR beta sequencing to judge whether each TCR beta V gene segment behaved as functional or pseudogenic. Donor age, sex, ethnicity and CMV serostatus were compiled together with the repertoire data. A later genetic analysis took genome-wide SNP genotypes for about three fifths of the roughly 700 donors and used that subset as a discovery cohort. Every repertoire in the discovery cohort had been generated on one and the same sequencing platform. HLA typing included class I and class II loci at four-digit resolution. The number of typed donors differed by locus: roughly 629-640 for A, B, C, DRB1 and DQB1; some 500 for DQA1; roughly 600 for DPA1; and about 450 for DPB1. Four or five DR-DQ haplotypes were handled as single units for association and clustering, since linkage in the cohort was strong. Across some 400 genotyped donors of the cohort, an average of approximately 220,000 unique TCR beta nucleotide sequences per donor were sequenced, and 15% to 20% of those sequences were non-productive. Overall results and qualifications from the work: It was suggested by the authors that the approach could potentially be generalized to other disease states and immunological phenotypes. In a later analysis, the rate of TCR association differed among HLA loci, with DRB1 alleles having the most associated TCRs and HLA-C alleles having the fewest. In the study, some 180 TCR beta chains were listed as associated with cytomegalovirus. Strong co-occurrence of HLA alleles, especially DR and DQ, made assigning TCR associations to individual alleles difficult. HLA typing was unavailable for some donors at each locus, so association tests used only the typed subset. In a later genetic analysis, fewer N-insertions in productive TCRs were reported among donors in an Asian-associated ancestry cluster than the approximately 710-donor mean. A later analysis found that HLA-associated TCR beta chains were more clonally expanded and had lower generation probabilities than equally common non-associated chains. A later genetic analysis associated a missense DCLRE1C variant with V-gene and J-gene trimming of TCR beta chains, and an independent cohort replicated the association. Broadly in line with IMGT annotations, most TCR beta V segments showed up in productive rearrangements about 87% or about 30% of the time in an earlier analysis of approximately 640 of the donors. In vitro tests confirmed that a few of the cytomegalovirus-associated TCR beta chains recognize cytomegalovirus antigens. Linkage disequilibrium might explain the correlated functional status among segregating V segments, but an unknown experimental factor could not be ruled out. The presence/absence analyses assumed that sequencing depth was roughly uniform across donors, and that assumption may not be true. Most CMV-associated TCR beta chains appeared to be HLA-restricted in a later analysis, and the HLA associations seemed to be driven largely by CMV exposure. A later analysis reported that several top co-occurrence clusters appeared linked to parvovirus B19, influenza, CMV and Epstein-Barr virus. At a false discovery rate of 0.05, a later analysis linked 15,000 to 20,000 TCR beta sequences to specific HLA alleles. Most TCR sequences were seen in very few donors, while some public TCRs were found in many individuals. The earlier analysis of a few hundred of the donors excluded fewer than 20 rarely observed V segments, including chromosome 9 orphons, because counts were too low. Only TCR beta chains were sequenced in this cohort, and the absence of alpha or paired-chain data limited detectable features. The sequencing pipeline was judged likely to have produced a cluster of highly shared sequence variants as a technical artifact. The classifier was reported to diagnose cytomegalovirus status with high specificity and sensitivity in both the original cohort and the validation cohort. A further reported finding was that TCR beta sequences accurately predicted the HLA-A and HLA-B alleles for most subjects in the first cohort. Immune exposure information for the cohort was limited to CMV serostatus.

In total, fewer than 750 healthy bone marrow donors made up the cohort. Cohort members were all nominally healthy when sampled, although unrecorded immune exposures were likely present. The donor tested CMV seronegative and was one of the 352 seronegative cohort members. A peripheral blood sample was collected from each donor, and TCR beta sequencing was performed on peripheral blood mononuclear cells. The Qiagen DNeasy Blood Extraction Kit was used to extract genomic DNA from the blood cell samples. Libraries were built with the immunoSEQ multiplex PCR assay. The multiplex PCR relied on a mix of 60 forward primers for TCR Vbeta segments and 13 reverse primers for TCR Jbeta segments. The CDR3 region of rearranged TCR beta genes was amplified from genomic DNA with a multiplex PCR assay. Amplified TCR beta libraries were sequenced as 87-base-pair reads on the Illumina HiSeq System. In the source study's methods: A later analysis counted tens of millions of unique TCR beta chains across the 666 repertoires, and roughly 11 million of these chains were shared by at least two donors. To remove PCR and sequencing errors, raw reads were error-corrected and collapsed into unique sequences using a nearest-neighbor algorithm that merged closely related sequences. To assign V, D and J gene segments, CDR3 sequences were aligned to IMGT reference sequences. For a sequence to be retained, a match of at least six nucleotides to both a V gene segment and a J gene segment was required. A rearrangement counted as productive if the CDR3 had no stop codons and remained in frame with V and J, and every other rearrangement counted as non-productive. CDR3 was defined by IMGT convention, running from the second conserved V-encoded cysteine to the conserved J-encoded phenylalanine. In an earlier analysis of more than 550 of the donors, sequences lacking an unambiguous match to a single V gene segment were excluded. An earlier analysis of 450 to 650 of the donors called V segments functional above 56.7% productive rearrangements and segregating when the between-donor standard deviation exceeded 5%. A statistical classification framework was developed to diagnose cytomegalovirus status using the catalog of TCR beta chain sequences. V and J gene assignment, in a later analysis, came from comparing TCR nucleotide sequences with IMGT/GENE-DB human TR gene sequences. A later analysis assigned CDR3 sequences and most-parsimonious VDJ recombination scenarios with the TCRdist pipeline. In a later analysis, every TCR beta chain was defined by the combination of its CDR3 amino acid sequence and its V-gene family, and reads without a unique V-gene family were dropped. To address suspected cross-contamination and a sequencing artifact, a later analysis removed under 600 highly shared, low-generation-probability nucleotide sequences. A later analysis calculated a clonal expansion index for each public chain from normalized within-repertoire ranks of inferred template counts. In a later analysis, generation probabilities were computed using a VDJ recombination model fitted to out-of-frame rearrangements, and the results were checked against IGoR. Hypergeometric tests were used in a later analysis to score TCR-TCR, TCR-HLA and TCR-CMV co-occurrence, with a repertoire-size bias correction applied to the TCR pairs. False discovery rates were estimated in a later analysis by permuting HLA or CMV assignments 20 times. In a later analysis, co-occurring TCRs were grouped using DBSCAN, with TCRdist sequence similarity added in when clustering inside HLA-allele-positive subsets. Repertoires with fewer than 30,000 or more than 120,000 public chains were left out of co-occurrence clustering, as were a handful of repertoires with anomalous nucleotide sharing. This immuneACCESS table, as held by TCRdb, lists in-frame sequences with V and J called but not all clones. Of the missing ones, under half trace to an unresolved V gene in checked studies; the others have no known cause. The V and J calls and clone size come from that table; D and trimming were worked out from the DNA. Here the sample has under 150,000 clones; roughly 80% occur a single time. Roughly 6.1% of the sample goes to the ten largest clones.

What was sequenced was PBMCs. The sequence was obtained from a woman between 35 and 50 years old in good health and CMV-seronegative.

In nucleotides, the sequence is TGCAGCGTCCTACAGGGCGGAAGTGGCTACACCTTC. This codes for CSVLQGGSGYTF. This chain is built from TRBV29-1 and TRBJ1-2, and possibly TRBD1, on 6 matching bases. At the junction V is shortened by 6 bases and J by 7 bases, with 15 bases in between. CDR1 SQVTM and CDR2 ANQGSEA were looked up in the germline V gene. The CDR3 sequence holds 12 residues, the cysteine and phenylalanine included. Only CDR3 DNA remains: 36 bases, in frame from the first base.